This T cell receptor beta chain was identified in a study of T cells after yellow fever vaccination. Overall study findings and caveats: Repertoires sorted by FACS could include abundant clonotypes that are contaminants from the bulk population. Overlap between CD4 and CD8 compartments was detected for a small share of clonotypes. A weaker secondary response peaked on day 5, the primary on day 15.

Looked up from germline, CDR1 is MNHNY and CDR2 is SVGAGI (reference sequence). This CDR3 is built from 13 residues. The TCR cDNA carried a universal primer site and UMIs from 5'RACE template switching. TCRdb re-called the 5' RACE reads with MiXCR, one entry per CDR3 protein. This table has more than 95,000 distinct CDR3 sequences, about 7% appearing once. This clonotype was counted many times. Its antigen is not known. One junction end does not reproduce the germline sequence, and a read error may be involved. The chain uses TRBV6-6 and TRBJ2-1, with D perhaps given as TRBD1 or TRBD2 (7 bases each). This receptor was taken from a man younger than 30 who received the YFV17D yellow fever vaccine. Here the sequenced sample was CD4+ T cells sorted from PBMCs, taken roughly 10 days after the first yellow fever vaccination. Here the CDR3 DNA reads TGTGCCAGCACTTACAGCGGGGCAGGGGGGCAGTTCTTC. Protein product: CASTYSGAGGQFF.